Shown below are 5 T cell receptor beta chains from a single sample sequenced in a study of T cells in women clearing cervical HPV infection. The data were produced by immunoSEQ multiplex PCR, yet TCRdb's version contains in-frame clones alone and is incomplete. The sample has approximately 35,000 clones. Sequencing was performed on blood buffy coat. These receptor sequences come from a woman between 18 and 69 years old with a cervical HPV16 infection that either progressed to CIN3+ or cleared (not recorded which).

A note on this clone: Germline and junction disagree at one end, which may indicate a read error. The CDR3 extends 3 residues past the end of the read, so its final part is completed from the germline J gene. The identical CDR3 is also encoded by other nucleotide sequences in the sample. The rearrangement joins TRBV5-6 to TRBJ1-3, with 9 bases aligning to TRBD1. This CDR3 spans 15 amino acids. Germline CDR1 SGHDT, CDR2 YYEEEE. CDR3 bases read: TGTGCCAGCAGCTTGGGGGACAGGGCGATTAACACA. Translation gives CASSLGDRAINT. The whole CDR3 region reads CASSLGDRAINTIYF.

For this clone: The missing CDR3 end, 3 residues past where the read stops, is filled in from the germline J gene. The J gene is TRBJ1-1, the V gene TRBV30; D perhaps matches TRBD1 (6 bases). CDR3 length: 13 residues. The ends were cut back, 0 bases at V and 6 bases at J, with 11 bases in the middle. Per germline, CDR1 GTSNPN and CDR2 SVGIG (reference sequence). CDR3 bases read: TGTGCCTGGAGTGTACCAGGGGATGCTGAA. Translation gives CAWSVPGDAE. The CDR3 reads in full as CAWSVPGDAEAFF.

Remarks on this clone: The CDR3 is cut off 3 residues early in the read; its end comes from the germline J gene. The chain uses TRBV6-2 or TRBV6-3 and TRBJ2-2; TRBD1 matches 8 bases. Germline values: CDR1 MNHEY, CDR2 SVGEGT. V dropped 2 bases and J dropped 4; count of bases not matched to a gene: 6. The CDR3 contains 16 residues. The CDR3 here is CASSYRTGLTTGELFF. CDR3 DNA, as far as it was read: TGTGCCAGCAGTTACAGGACAGGGTTGACCACCGGGGAG.

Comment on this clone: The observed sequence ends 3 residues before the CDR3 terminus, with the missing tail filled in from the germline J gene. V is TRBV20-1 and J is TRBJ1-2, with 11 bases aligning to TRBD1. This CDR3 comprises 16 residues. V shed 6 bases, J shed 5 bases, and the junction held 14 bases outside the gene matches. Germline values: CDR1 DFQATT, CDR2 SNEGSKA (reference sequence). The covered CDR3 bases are TGCAGTGCCCGGTCCGGGACAGGGGGAAACAATTATGGC. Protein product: CSARSGTGGNNYG. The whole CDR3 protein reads CSARSGTGGNNYGYTF.

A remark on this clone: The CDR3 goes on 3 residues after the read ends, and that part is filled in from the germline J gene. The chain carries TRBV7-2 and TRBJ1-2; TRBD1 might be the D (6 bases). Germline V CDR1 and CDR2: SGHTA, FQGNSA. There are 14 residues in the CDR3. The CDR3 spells CASSPGGTKIYYTF. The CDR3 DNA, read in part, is TGTGCCAGCAGCCCCGGCGGGACAAAAATCTAC. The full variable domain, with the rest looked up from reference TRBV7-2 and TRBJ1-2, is GAGVSQSPSNKVTEKGKDVELRCDPISGHTALYWYRQSLGQGLEFLIYFQGNSAPDKSGLPSDRFSAERTGGSVSTLTIQRTQQEDSAVYLCASSPGGTKIYYTFGSGTRLTVV.